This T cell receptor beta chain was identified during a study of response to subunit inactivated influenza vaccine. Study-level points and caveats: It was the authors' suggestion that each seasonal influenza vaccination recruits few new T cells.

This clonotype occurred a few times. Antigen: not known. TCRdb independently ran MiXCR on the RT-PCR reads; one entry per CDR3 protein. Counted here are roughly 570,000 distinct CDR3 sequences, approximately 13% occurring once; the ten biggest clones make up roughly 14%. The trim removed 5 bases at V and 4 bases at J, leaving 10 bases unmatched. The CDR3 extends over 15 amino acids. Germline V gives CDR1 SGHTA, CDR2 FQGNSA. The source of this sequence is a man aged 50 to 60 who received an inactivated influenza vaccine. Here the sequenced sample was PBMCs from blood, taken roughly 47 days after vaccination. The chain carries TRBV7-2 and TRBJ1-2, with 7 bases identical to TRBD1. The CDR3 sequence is CASSLKGQPRYGYTF. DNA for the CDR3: TGTGCCAGCAGCCTTAAGGGACAGCCCCGCTATGGCTACACCTTC.